This T cell receptor (beta chain) appears in the sequencing data of a study of blood T cell repertoires in COVID-19. Looking at the study overall: Sites in the United States, Italy and Spain provided acute and convalescent COVID-19 samples. PBMCs, B-cell-depleted T cells, or T cells provided the cDNA or gDNA that made up the material.

The CDR3 length is 17 residues. Germline V gene sequence: CDR1 ENHRY, CDR2 SYGVKD. The trim removed 7 bases at V and 4 bases at J, leaving 16 bases unmatched. Original processing notes: Nucleated cell number was recorded as an estimate derived from reference gene primer amplification. Method: immunoSEQ multiplex PCR; TCRdb's copy keeps in-frame clones and lacks some. The V and J calls and clone size were taken over from that table, and D and trimming were inferred from the DNA. The data contain 250,000 to 350,000 clones, around nine tenths of them singletons. The V call is TRBV10-3, the J call TRBJ2-7; 10 positions match TRBD2. The origin of this receptor is a middle-aged woman who had recovered from COVID-19. Sequencing used peripheral blood. CDR3 sequence: CAITPTELAGPTYEQYF. The CDR3 region has the DNA TGTGCCATCACCCCCACCGAACTAGCGGGACCAACTTACGAGCAGTACTTC.